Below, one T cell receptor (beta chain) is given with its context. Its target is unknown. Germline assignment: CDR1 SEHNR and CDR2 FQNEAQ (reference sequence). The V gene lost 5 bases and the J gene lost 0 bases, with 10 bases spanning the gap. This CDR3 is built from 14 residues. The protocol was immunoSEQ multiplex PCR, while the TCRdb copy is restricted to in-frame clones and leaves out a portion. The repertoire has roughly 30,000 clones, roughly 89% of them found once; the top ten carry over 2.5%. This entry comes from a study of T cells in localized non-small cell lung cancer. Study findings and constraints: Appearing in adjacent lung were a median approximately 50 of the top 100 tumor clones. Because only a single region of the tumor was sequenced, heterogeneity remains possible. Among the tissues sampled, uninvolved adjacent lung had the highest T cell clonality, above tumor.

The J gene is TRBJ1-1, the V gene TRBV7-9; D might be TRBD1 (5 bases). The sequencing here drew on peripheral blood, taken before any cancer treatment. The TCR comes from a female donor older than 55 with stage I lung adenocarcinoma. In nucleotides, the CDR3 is TGTGCCAGCAGCCCCGGGACGGTGAACACTGAAGCTTTCTTT. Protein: CASSPGTVNTEAFF.